The clone carrying this T cell receptor (beta chain) appeared many times. Its specificity is unknown. The sample is drawn from a study of T cells after yellow fever vaccination. Broader study findings: Clonotype sharing between CD4 and CD8 compartments was small. Reappearance after the booster was seen for most primary-vaccination clones, at more than 95% CD4 and more than 80% CD8.

TCRdb independently ran MiXCR on the 5' RACE reads; one entry per CDR3 protein. Among roughly 500,000 distinct CDR3 sequences, roughly a fifth were seen once, and the ten largest hold around an eighth. In germline, CDR1 is SGHRS, CDR2 YFSETQ. The CDR3 length is 15 residues. Trimming stripped 0 bases from V and 4 bases from J, with 13 bases between. Sequenced material: PBMCs, taken 15 days after the yellow fever booster vaccination. The chain carries TRBV5-1 and TRBJ1-1; no clear D gene. The clonotype originates from a man aged 25 to 40 who received the YFV17D yellow fever vaccine. The CDR3 region has the DNA TGCGCCAGCAGCTTGGCCACGGGGTTCCGCACTGAAGCTTTCTTT. Amino acid sequence: CASSLATGFRTEAFF.